This entry concerns a single TCR beta chain. Its antigen is undetermined. The entry originates in a study of T-cell memory formation after mild COVID-19. TCRdb re-called the 5' RACE reads through MiXCR, storing one row per CDR3 protein. The top ten hold around 11% of the sample, which has hundreds of thousands of distinct CDR3 sequences, around 17% seen once. Study-wide results and limits: Researchers could not confirm that second-wave clones peaking on day 37 targeted SARS-CoV-2. The CD4+ clones that contracted clustered mainly within CM and EM, and the CD8+ clones concentrated in EMRA. CD4/CD8 balance held among clones contracting day 15 to 85, and later expanders leaned CD4+.

This CDR3 comprises 18 residues. V lost 1 base to trimming and J lost 0 bases; unmatched junction nucleotides: 9. The germline gives CDR1 LGHNA, CDR2 YSLEER. This chain joins TRBV4-3 and TRBJ2-3; TRBD1 agrees at 8 bases. This clonotype was sampled from an adult woman who had mild COVID-19 (a few samples of this study predate the infection). Cell type and time point are not known. Sequencing was performed on PBMCs or a T cell subset sorted from them (not recorded which). CDR3 nucleotide sequence: TGCGCCAGCAGCCAAGGGCTCGCGACAGGGGCGAGCACAGATACGCAGTATTTT. It codes for CASSQGLATGASTDTQYF.